This T cell receptor beta chain was captured in a study of T cells expressing NK-cell markers. General study results and limits: The dominant NKG2C+ clonotypes represented 1.0-7.0% of CD8+ T cells in six donors.

From germline, CDR1 is MGHRA and CDR2 YSYEKL. This CDR3 contains 15 residues. On this clonotype itself: Its specificity is unknown.

5'RACE template switching with UMIs produced the TCR beta cDNA. TCRdb reanalyzed the 5' RACE reads and collapses them to one entry per CDR3 protein, without DNA. Its table records some 440,000 distinct CDR3 sequences. The sequence came from a woman aged 50 to 60 in good health. The specimen was blood T cells: a sorted CD56 or NKG2C T cell subset, CD4+ or CD8+ T cells, or bulk PBMC T cells (not recorded which). V and J are TRBV4-1 and TRBJ2-1; lacking DNA, the TRBD1 call made by TCRdb goes unchecked. CDR3 sequence reads: CASSQGQLTYNEQFF.